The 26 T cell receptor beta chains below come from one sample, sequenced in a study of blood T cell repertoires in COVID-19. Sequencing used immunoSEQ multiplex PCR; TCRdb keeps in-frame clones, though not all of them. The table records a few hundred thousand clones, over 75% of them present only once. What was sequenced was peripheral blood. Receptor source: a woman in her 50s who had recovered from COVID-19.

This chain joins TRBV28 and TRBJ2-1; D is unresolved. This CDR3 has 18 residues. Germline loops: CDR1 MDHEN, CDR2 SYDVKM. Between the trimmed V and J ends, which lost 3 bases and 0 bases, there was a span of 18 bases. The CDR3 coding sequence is TGTGCCAGCAGTTTGTGGGCAGGCAGAATGAGCTCCTACAATGAGCAGTTCTTC. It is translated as CASSLWAGRMSSYNEQFF.

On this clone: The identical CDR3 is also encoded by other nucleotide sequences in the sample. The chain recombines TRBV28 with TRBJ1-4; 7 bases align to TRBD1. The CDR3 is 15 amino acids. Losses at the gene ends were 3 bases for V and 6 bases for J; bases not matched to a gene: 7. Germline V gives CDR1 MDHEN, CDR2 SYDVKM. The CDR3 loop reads CASSFSRQGDEKLFF. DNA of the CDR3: TGTGCCAGCAGTTTTTCTCGACAGGGTGATGAAAAACTGTTTTTT.

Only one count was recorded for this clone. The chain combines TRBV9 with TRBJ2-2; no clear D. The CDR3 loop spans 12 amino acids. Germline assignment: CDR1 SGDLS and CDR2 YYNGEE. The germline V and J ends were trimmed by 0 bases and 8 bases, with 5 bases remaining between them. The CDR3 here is CASSVGTGELFF. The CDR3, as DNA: TGTGCCAGCAGCGTAGGCACTGGGGAGCTGTTTTTT. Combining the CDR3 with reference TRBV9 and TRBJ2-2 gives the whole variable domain DSGVTQTPKHLITATGQRVTLRCSPRSGDLSVYWYQQSLDQGLQFLIQYYNGEERAKGNILERFSAQQFPDLHSELNLSSLELGDSALYFCASSVGTGELFFGEGSRLTVL.

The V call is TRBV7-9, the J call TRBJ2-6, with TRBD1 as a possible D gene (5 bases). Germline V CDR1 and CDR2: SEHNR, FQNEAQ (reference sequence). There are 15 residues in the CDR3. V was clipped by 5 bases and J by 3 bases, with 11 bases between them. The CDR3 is CASSLTASGANVLTF. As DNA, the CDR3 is TGTGCCAGCAGCCTGACAGCGAGTGGGGCCAACGTCCTGACTTTC.

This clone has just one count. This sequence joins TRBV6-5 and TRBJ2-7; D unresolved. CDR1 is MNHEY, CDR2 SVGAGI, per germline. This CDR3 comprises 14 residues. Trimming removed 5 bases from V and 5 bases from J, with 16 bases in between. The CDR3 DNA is TGTGCCAGCAGTACACCCCTCCCAATTCACGAGCAGTACTTC. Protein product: CASSTPLPIHEQYF.

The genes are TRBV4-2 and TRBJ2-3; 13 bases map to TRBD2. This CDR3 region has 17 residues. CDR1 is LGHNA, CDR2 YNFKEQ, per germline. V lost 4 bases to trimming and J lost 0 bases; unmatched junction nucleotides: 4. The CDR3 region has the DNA TGTGCCAGCAGCCGTCGGACTAGCGGGAGTAGCACAGATACGCAGTATTTT. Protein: CASSRRTSGSSTDTQYF.

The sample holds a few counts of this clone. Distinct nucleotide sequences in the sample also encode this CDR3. CDR3 region: CASSEGRNSPLHF. The CDR3 DNA is TGCGCCAGCAGTGAGGGCAGGAATTCACCCCTCCACTTT. The rearrangement joins TRBV10-1 to TRBJ1-6; D uncertain. Germline CDR1 WNHNN, CDR2 SYGVQD (reference sequence). This CDR3 region has 13 residues. The V end was cut by 2 bases, the J end by 7 bases, with 6 bases between.

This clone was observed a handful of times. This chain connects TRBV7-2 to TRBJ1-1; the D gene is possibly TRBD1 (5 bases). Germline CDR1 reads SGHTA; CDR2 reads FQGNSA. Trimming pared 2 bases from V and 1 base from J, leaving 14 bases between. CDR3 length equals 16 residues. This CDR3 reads CASSLMGLPQNTEAFF. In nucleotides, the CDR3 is TGTGCCAGCAGCTTAATGGGGCTCCCCCAGAACACTGAAGCTTTCTTT.

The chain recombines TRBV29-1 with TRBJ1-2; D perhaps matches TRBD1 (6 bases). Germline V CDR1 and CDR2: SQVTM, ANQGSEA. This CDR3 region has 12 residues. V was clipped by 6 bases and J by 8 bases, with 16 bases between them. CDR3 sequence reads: CSVQGLREGYTF. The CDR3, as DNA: TGCAGCGTCCAGGGGCTCCGAGAGGGCTACACCTTC.

The CDR3 spells CSASYRRGRDTQYF. CDR3 in DNA: TGCAGTGCTAGTTACAGGCGGGGAAGGGATACGCAGTATTTT. The rearrangement links TRBV20-1 to TRBJ2-3, with D maybe TRBD2 (6 bases). The V end was cut by 3 bases, the J end by 6 bases, with 16 bases between. CDR1 is DFQATT, CDR2 SNEGSKA, per germline (reference sequence). There are 14 residues in the CDR3.

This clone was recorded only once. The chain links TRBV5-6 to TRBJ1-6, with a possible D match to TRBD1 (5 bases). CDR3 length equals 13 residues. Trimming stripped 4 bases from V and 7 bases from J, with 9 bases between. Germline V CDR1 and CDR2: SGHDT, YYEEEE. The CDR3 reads CASSTNRNSPLHF. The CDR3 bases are TGTGCCAGCAGCACAAACAGGAATTCACCCCTCCACTTT.

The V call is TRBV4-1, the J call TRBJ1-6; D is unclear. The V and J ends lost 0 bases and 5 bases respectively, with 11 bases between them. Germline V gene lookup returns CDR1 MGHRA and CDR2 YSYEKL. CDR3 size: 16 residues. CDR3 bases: TGCGCCAGCAGCCAAGACCGGAGTTCTAATAATTCACCCCTCCACTTT. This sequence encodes CASSQDRSSNNSPLHF.

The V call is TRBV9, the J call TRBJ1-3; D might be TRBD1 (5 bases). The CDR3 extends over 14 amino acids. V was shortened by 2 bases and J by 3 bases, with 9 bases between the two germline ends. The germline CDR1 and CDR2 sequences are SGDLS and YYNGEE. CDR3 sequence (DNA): TGTGCCAGCAGCGTGGGGGGTGTTGGAAACACCATATATTTT. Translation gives CASSVGGVGNTIYF.

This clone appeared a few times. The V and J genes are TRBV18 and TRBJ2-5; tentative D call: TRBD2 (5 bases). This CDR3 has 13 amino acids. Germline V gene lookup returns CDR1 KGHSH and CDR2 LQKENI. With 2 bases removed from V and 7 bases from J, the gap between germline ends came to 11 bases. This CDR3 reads CASSPEGWGTQYF. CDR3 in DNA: TGTGCCAGCTCACCAGAGGGATGGGGGACCCAGTACTTC.

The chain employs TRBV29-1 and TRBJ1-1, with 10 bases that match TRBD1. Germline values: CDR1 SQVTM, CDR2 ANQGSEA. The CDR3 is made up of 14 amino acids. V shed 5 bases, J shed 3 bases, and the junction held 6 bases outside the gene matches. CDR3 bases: TGCAGCGTTAACCGGGACAGGGGAGACACTGAAGCTTTCTTT. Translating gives CSVNRDRGDTEAFF.

In nucleotides, the CDR3 is TGTGCCAGCAGATCCCTCTACAACAGGGGGCGTGCCAAAAACATTCAGTACTTC. Encoded protein: CASRSLYNRGRAKNIQYF. This chain joins TRBV28 and TRBJ2-4; 9 bases align to TRBD1. V trimming: 6 bases; J trimming: 1 base; junction bases outside the gene matches: 13. This CDR3 comprises 18 residues. Germline V gene data show CDR1 as MDHEN and CDR2 as SYDVKM.

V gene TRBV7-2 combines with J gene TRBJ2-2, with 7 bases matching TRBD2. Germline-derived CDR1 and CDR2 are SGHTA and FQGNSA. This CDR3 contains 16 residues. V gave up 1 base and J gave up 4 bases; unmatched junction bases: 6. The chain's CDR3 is CASSLGGREGTGELFF. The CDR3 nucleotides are TGTGCCAGCAGCTTAGGGGGTAGGGAGGGCACCGGGGAGCTGTTTTTT.

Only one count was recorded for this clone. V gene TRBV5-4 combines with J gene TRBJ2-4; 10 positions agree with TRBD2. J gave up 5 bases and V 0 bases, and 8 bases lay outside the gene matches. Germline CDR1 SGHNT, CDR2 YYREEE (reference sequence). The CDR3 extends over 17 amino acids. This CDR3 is CASSLAISGRAENIQYF. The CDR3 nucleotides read TGTGCCAGCAGCTTGGCCATCAGCGGGAGGGCCGAAAACATTCAGTACTTC.

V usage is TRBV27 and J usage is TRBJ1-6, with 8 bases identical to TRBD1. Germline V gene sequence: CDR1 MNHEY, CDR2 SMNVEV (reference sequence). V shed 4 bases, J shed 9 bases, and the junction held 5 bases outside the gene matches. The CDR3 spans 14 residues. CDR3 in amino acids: CASSYGQGSSPLHF. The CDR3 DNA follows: TGTGCCAGCAGTTATGGACAGGGAAGTTCACCCCTCCACTTT.

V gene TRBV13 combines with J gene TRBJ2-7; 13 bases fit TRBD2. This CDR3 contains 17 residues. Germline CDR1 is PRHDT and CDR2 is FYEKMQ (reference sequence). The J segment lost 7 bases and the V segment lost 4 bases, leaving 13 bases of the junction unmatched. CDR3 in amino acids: CASSSGTSGGGREEQYF. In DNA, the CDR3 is TGTGCCAGCAGCTCCGGAACTAGCGGGGGGGGACGAGAAGAGCAGTACTTC.

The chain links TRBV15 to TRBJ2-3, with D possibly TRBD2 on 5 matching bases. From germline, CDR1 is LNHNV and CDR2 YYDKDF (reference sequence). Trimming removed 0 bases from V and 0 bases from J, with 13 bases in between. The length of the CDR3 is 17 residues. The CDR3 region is CATSRDIGLASTDTQYF. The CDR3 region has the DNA TGTGCCACCAGCAGAGATATCGGACTGGCTAGCACAGATACGCAGTATTTT.

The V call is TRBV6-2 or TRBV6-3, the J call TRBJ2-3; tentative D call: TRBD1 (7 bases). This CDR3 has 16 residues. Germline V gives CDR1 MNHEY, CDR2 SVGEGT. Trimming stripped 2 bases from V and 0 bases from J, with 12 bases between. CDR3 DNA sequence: TGTGCCAGCAGTTACAGGGGGGACAGAAGCACAGATACGCAGTATTTT. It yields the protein CASSYRGDRSTDTQYF.

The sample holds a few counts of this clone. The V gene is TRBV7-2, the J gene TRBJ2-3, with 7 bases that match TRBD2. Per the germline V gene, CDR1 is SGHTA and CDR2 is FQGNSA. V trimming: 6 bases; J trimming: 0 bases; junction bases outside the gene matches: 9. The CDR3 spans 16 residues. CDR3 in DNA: TGTGCCAGCAGATCCGGGCTAGCGGTTAGCACAGATACGCAGTATTTT. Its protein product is CASRSGLAVSTDTQYF.

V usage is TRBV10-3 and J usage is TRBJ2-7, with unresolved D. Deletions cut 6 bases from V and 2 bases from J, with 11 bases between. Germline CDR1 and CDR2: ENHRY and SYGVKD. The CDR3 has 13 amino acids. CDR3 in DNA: TGTGCCATCAGACTGGGCCGCCCCTACGAGCAGTACTTC. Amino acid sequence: CAIRLGRPYEQYF.

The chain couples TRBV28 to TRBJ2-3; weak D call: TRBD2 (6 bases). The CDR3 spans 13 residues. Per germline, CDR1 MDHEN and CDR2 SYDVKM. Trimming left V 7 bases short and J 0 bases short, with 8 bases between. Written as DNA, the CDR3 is TGTGCCAGCAAGGCGGGGAGCACAGATACGCAGTATTTT. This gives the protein CASKAGSTDTQYF.

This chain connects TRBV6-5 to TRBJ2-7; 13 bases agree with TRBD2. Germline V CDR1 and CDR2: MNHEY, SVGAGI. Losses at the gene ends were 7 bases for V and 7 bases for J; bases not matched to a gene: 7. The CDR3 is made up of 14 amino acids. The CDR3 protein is CASNGLAGVGEQYF. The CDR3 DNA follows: TGTGCCAGCAACGGACTAGCGGGAGTAGGGGAGCAGTACTTC.